This T cell receptor (beta chain) emerged from a study of CD4+ T cells in melanoma. Points from the study as a whole: In melanoma, neoantigen-specific CD4+ T cells reportedly differed in differentiation state.

TCRdb's copy holds only in-frame clones and misses some; the assay was immunoSEQ multiplex PCR. Of more than 110,000 clones detected, over 90% appear once; the ten largest clones hold over 1.5%. Per germline, CDR1 SGHRS and CDR2 YFSETQ. Unmatched junction bases numbered 9, after V lost 3 bases and J lost 1 base. This CDR3 is 17 amino acids long. Comment on this clone: Its antigen is unknown.

The rearrangement uses TRBV5-1 and TRBJ2-5; 10 bases align to TRBD1. The source is a human donor with melanoma. CDR3 bases: TGCGCCAGCAGCTCCCTCGGACAGGGGGGGACCCAAGAGACCCAGTACTTC. Encoded protein: CASSSLGQGGTQETQYF.